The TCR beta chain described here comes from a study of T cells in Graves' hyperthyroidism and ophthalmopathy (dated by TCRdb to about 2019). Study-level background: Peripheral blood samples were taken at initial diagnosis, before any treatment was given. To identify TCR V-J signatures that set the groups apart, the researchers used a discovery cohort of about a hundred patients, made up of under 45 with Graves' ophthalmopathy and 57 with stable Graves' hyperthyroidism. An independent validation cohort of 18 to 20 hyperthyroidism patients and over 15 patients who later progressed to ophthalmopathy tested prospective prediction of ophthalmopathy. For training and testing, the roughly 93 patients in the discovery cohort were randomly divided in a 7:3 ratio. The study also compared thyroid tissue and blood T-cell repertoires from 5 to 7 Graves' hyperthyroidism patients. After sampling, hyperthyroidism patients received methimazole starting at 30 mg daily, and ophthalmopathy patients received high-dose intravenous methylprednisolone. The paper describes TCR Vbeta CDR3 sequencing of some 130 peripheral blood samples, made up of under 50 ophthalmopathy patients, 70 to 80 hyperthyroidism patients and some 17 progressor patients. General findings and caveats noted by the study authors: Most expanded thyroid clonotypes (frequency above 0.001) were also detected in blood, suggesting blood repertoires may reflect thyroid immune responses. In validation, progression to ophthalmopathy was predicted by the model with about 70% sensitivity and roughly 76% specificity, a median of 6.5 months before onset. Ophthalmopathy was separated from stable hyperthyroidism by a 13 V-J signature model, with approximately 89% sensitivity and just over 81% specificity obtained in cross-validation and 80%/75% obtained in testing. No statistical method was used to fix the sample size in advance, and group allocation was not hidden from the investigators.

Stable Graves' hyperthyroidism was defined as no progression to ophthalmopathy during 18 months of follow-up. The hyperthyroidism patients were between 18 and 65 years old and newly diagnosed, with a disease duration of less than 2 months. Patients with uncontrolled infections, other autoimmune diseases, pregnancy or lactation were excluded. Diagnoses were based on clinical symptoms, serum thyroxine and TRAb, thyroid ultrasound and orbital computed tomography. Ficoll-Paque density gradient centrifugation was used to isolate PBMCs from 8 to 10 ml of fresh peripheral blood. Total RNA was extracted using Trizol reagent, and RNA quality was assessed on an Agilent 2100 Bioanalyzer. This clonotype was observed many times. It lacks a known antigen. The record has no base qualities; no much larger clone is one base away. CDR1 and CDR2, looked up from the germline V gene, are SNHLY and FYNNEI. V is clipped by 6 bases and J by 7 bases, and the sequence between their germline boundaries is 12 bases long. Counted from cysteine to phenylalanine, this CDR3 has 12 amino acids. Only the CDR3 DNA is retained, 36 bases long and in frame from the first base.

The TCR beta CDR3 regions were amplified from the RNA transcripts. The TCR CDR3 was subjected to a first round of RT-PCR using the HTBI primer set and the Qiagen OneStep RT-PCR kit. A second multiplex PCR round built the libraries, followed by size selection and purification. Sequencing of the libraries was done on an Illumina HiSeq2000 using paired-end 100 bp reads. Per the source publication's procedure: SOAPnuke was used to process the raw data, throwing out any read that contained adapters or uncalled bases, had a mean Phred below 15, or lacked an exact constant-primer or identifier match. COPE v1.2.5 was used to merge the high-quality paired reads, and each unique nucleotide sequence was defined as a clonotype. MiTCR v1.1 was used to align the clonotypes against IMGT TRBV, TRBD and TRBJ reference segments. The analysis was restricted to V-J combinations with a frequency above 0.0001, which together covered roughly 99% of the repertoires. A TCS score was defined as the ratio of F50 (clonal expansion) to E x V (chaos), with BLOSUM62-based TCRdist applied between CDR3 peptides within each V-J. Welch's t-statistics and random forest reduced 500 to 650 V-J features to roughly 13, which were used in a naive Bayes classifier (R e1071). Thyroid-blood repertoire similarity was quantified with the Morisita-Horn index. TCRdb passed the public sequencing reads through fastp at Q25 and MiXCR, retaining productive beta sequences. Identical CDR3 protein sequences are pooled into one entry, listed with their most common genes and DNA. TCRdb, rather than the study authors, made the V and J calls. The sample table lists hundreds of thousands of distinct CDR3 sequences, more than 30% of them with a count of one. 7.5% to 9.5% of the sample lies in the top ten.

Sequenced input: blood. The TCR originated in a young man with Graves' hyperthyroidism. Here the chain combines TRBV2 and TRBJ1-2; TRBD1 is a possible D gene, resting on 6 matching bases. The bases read TGTGCCAGCAGACAGACAGGAGGTGGCTACACCTTC. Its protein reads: CASRQTGGGYTF.